A selection of T cell receptor beta chains follows, all from one sample in a study of T cell changes during pregnancy in multiple sclerosis. Measured with immunoSEQ multiplex PCR; TCRdb has only the in-frame clones, and not every one. Of 45,000 to 70,000 clones listed, 80% to 95% are singletons. The source material was peripheral blood, sampled in the third trimester of pregnancy. These TCRs come from a female donor in good health, enrolled as a control in a pregnancy study. CDR3s include the opening cysteine and the closing phenylalanine or tryptophan. The D gene is left open where the match is weak. Clone size, where shown, is once, few, many, or a class for clones that have expanded.

d_call j_call v_call clone_size cdr3_aa cdr3_nt
TRBD1 TRBJ1-3 TRBV5-1 once CASSLKTGPSGNTIYF TGCGCCAGCAGCTTGAAGACAGGGCCCTCTGGAAACACCATATATTTT
NA TRBJ1-3 TRBV30 NA CAWSVRMETIYF TGTGCCTGGAGTGTACGGATGGAGACCATATATTTT
NA TRBJ2-1 TRBV5-4 NA CASSVWTTYNEQFF TGTGCCAGCAGCGTTTGGACAACCTACAATGAGCAGTTCTTC
TRBD2 TRBJ2-1 TRBV6-1 NA CASSELAGGPNEQFF TGTGCCAGCAGTGAACTAGCGGGGGGGCCCAATGAGCAGTTCTTC
NA TRBJ2-1 TRBV5-5 NA CASSLDPGVDNEQFF TGTGCCAGCAGCTTGGATCCGGGAGTAGACAATGAGCAGTTCTTC
TRBD1 TRBJ1-1 TRBV5-1 NA CASSLVQGEMNTEAFF TGCGCCAGCAGCTTGGTACAGGGGGAAATGAACACTGAAGCTTTCTTT
NA TRBJ1-3 TRBV7-6 once CASSSLDLRSTSGNTIYF TGTGCCAGCAGCTCCCTAGATCTTCGGTCCACCTCTGGAAACACCATATATTTT
NA TRBJ1-2 TRBV12-5 NA CASSQANYGYTF TGTGCTAGTTCTCAGGCTAACTATGGCTACACCTTC
TRBD2 TRBJ2-3 TRBV6-1 NA CAETGLAGDTQYF TGTGCAGAGACGGGACTAGCGGGAGATACGCAGTATTTT
TRBD2 TRBJ2-1 TRBV10-3 NA CATIPGLAGGSYNEQFF TGTGCCACCATCCCGGGACTAGCGGGAGGTAGTTACAATGAGCAGTTCTTC
NA TRBJ1-5 TRBV5-6 NA CASSLAGFDNQPQHF TGTGCCAGCAGCTTGGCAGGGTTCGACAATCAGCCCCAGCATTTT
NA TRBJ1-1 TRBV28 NA CASREVLTEAFF TGTGCCAGCAGAGAAGTACTCACTGAAGCTTTCTTT
NA TRBJ2-7 TRBV9 NA CASSVVAGDYEQYF TGTGCCAGCAGCGTAGTGGCCGGGGACTACGAGCAGTACTTC
TRBD1 TRBJ2-2 TRBV6-5 NA CASHRGTTGELFF TGTGCCAGCCACAGGGGGACCACCGGGGAGCTGTTTTTT
TRBD1 TRBJ2-5 TRBV28 NA CASRTRDRGIGETQYF TGTGCCAGCAGGACCCGGGACAGGGGGATTGGGGAGACCCAGTACTTC